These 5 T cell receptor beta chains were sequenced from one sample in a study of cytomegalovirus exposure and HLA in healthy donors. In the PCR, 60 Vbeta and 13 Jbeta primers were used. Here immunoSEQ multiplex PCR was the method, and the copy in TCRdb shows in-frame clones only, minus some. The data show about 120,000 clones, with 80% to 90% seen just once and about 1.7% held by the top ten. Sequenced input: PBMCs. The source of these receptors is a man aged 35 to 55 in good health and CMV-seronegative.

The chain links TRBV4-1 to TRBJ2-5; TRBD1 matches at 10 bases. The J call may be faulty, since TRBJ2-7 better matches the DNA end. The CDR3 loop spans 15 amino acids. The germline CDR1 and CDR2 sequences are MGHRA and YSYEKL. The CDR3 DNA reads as TGCGCCAGCAGCCGGGCAGGGGACAGGGGCTACGAGCAGTACTTC. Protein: CASSRAGDRGYEQYF.

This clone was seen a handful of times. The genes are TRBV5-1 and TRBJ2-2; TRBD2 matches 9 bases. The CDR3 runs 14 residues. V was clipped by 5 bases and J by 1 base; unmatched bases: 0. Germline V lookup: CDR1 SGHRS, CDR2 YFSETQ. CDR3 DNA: TGCGCCAGCAGACTAGCGGGGAACACCGGGGAGCTGTTTTTT. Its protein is CASRLAGNTGELFF.

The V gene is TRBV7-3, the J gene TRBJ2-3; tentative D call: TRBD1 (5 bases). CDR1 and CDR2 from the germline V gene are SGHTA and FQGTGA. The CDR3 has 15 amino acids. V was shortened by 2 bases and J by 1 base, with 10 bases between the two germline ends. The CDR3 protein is CASSLLGDGTDTQYF. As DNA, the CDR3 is TGTGCCAGCAGCTTATTAGGGGATGGCACAGATACGCAGTATTTT.

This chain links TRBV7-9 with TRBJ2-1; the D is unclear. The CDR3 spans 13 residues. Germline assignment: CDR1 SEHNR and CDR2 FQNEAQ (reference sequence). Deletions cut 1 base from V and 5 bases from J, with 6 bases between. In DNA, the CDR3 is TGTGCCAGCAGCTTAGGGGCCCACAATGAGCAGTTCTTC. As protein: CASSLGAHNEQFF.

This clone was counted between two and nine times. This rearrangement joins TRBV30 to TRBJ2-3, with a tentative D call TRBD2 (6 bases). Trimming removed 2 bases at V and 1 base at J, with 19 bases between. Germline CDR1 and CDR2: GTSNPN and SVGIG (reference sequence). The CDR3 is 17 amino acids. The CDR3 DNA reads TGTGCCTGGAGTAGGGGTCATGGGCGGGGTGGCACAGATACGCAGTATTTT. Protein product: CAWSRGHGRGGTDTQYF.